This T cell receptor beta chain was captured in a study of CXCR3-negative and CXCR3-positive naive CD8 T cells (dated by TCRdb to between 2018 and 2020). About the study as a whole: Approximately 130 million TRB reads were obtained in total, roughly 1.5 +/- 0.3 million reads per library. Diversity and physicochemical repertoire analyses were performed on about a dozen donors pooled from two independent experiments. Naive subsets from 5 or 6 donors and memory cells from 3 donors were included in the TRBV-TRBJ cluster analysis. Paper-wide results and their limitations: Because surface CD5, which is linked to self-reactivity in mice, was comparable between the naive subsets, TCR interaction strength was also inferred from the physicochemical properties of TRB CDR3s. Because CXCR3 expression was partially decreased after cryopreservation, freshly isolated PBMCs were used for most assays. Compared with CXCR3-negative naive cells, CXCR3-positive naive cells had TRB CDR3s with higher hydrophobicity (lower Kidera factor 4), lower energy, and higher strength and volume indices. Comparably high repertoire diversity was found in both naive subsets, whereas much lower repertoire diversity was found in memory CD8+ T cells. TRBV-TRBJ usage was similar between naive CXCR3-negative and CXCR3-positive cells from the same donor, while memory cells showed distinct patterns.

The reads were generated on a NextSeq 550. The Human TCR Profiling Kit (MiLaboratory) was used to prepare UMI-labeled 5' RACE TRB cDNA libraries. The full amount of extracted RNA was used for cDNA synthesis, and the full amount of resulting cDNA was used for PCR amplification. Libraries were prepared in parallel with an identical number of PCR cycles. From the authors' description of their analysis: About 54,000 +/- 9,700 unique UMI-labeled TRB cDNA molecules per library were extracted with MIGEC and MiXCR, with at least two reads per UMI required. Each library averaged 40,000 +/- 10,000 functional in-frame TRB CDR3 nucleotide clonotypes without stop codons. After each sample was downsampled to 5000 UMI-labeled TRB molecules, VDJtools was used to calculate diversity metrics such as normalized Shannon-Wiener and Chao1. Clonotype-size-weighted physicochemical properties of the central five CDR3 residues (interaction energy, strength, volume and Kidera factor 4) were computed in VDJtools. TCRdb reprocessed the raw reads; every CDR3 protein sequence is a single record, and DNA is not supplied. Here the V and J calls rest on TCRdb's processing, not on the authors' analysis. Per the sample table, the count is more than 80,000 distinct CDR3 sequences. The ten largest make up roughly 0.4% of the sample.

For this clonotype: Its antigen is currently not known.

The germline V gene yields SGHTA for CDR1 and FQGNSA for CDR2. The CDR3 runs 13 amino acids, cysteine and phenylalanine included. The nucleotide record is missing. Each CD8+ T cell subset was flow-sorted in triplicate, with 250,000 to 350,000 cells per subset placed directly into RLT lysis buffer. To keep memory contaminants out, a stringent definition of naive CD8+ T cells was applied: CD45RO-CCR7+CD27+CD95-. Peripheral blood mononuclear cells were isolated from buffy coats by standard density gradient centrifugation. A FACSAria III was used to flow-sort naive CXCR3-negative and CXCR3-positive CD8+ T cells. Total RNA was extracted from sorted cells with an RNeasy Mini Kit.

This sequence originates from a human donor in good health. Some clones in this sample may be carry-over from other donors' samples. Recombination linked TRBV7-2 to TRBJ2-7; checking the TCRdb D call of TRBD2 is not possible without DNA. Sequencing was performed on naive CXCR3+ CD8+ T cells from blood. The cell subset or site tag for this specimen amounts to: CD45RO-CCR7+CD27+CD95- naive CD8+ T cells expressing CXCR3 (TNR3+). The CDR3 loop reads CASSLGVGTEQYF. The CDR3, completed at both ends by the reference TRBV7-2 and TRBJ2-7 genes, gives the full variable domain GAGVSQSPSNKVTEKGKDVELRCDPISGHTALYWYRQSLGQGLEFLIYFQGNSAPDKSGLPSDRFSAERTGGSVSTLTIQRTQQEDSAVYLCASSLGVGTEQYFGPGTRLTVT.